These 20 T cell receptor beta chains came from one sample sequenced in a study of cytomegalovirus exposure and HLA in healthy donors. With 60 Vbeta and 13 Jbeta primers, the PCR was carried out. The assay was immunoSEQ multiplex PCR, and TCRdb's table has in-frame clones only and misses some. This sample's table reports about 160,000 clones. The specimen was PBMCs. These TCRs come from a man aged 30 to 39 in good health and CMV-seronegative.

The genes are TRBV5-1 and TRBJ2-3, with TRBD2 matching over 10 bases. There are 18 residues in the CDR3. The V and J ends lost 2 bases and 0 bases, in that order; junction bases with no gene match: 9. The germline CDR1 and CDR2 sequences are SGHRS and YFSETQ. The CDR3 coding sequence is TGCGCCAGCAGCTTCCAACCAAGCGGGGGGGGTAGCACAGATACGCAGTATTTT. Its translation: CASSFQPSGGGSTDTQYF.

The chain links TRBV5-1 to TRBJ2-1, with TRBD1 identical over 7 bases. V was clipped by 9 bases and J by 5 bases; unmatched bases: 11. Per the germline V gene, CDR1 is SGHRS and CDR2 is YFSETQ. The CDR3 contains 14 residues. CDR3 sequence reads: CATKGATTNNEQFF. The CDR3 DNA sequence: TGCGCCACCAAGGGGGCAACTACTAACAATGAGCAGTTCTTC. The full variable domain, in which reference TRBV5-1 and TRBJ2-1 provide the parts outside the CDR3, is KAGVTQTPRYLIKTRGQQVTLSCSPISGHRSVSWYQQTPGQGLQFLFEYFSETQRNKGNFPGRFSGRQFSNSRSEMNVSTLELGDSALYLCATKGATTNNEQFFGPGTRLTVL.

The rearrangement joins TRBV10-3 to TRBJ2-7; TRBD2 matches 8 bases. V was clipped by 3 bases and J by 0 bases; unmatched bases: 7. CDR1 and CDR2 from the germline V gene are ENHRY and SYGVKD. The CDR3 is 16 residues long. The chain's CDR3 is CAISDSPGLVSYEQYF. In nucleotides, the CDR3 is TGTGCCATCAGTGATTCACCGGGACTAGTCTCCTACGAGCAGTACTTC.

The chain uses TRBV11-2 and TRBJ2-2; D not certain. The CDR3 totals 13 residues. V shed 1 base and J shed 6 bases, with 6 bases lying between them. Germline V CDR1 and CDR2: SGHAT, FQNNGV. The CDR3 bases are TGTGCCAGCAGCTTAGGCCAGGCCGGGGAGCTGTTTTTT. This translates into CASSLGQAGELFF.

V gene TRBV11-2 combines with J gene TRBJ2-7, with TRBD2 matching 14 bases. There are 16 residues in the CDR3. The junction had 7 bases not matched to a gene; V was cut back by 4 bases and J by 5 bases. CDR1 SGHAT and CDR2 FQNNGV come from the germline V gene. The CDR3 loop is CASSSWGTSGSNEQYF. CDR3 bases: TGTGCCAGCAGCTCCTGGGGGACTAGCGGGAGTAACGAGCAGTACTTC.

The chain uses TRBV5-1 and TRBJ2-2; 7 bases fit TRBD2. The J segment lost 0 bases and the V segment lost 0 bases, leaving 2 bases of the junction unmatched. CDR1 is SGHRS, CDR2 YFSETQ, per germline. The CDR3 totals 16 residues. CDR3 in DNA: TGCGCCAGCAGCTTGGGTAGCGGGTCGAACACCGGGGAGCTGTTTTTT. Protein product: CASSLGSGSNTGELFF.

The chain couples TRBV7-2 to TRBJ2-7; D might be TRBD2 (5 bases). This CDR3 is 16 amino acids long. V lost 5 bases, J lost 0 bases, and 17 bases lay in between. Germline CDR1 and CDR2: SGHTA and FQGNSA. Written as DNA, the CDR3 is TGTGCCAGCAGCCCCGACACTAGTTTCCACTCCTACGAGCAGTACTTC. Translated, it gives CASSPDTSFHSYEQYF. The whole variable domain, remainder taken from reference TRBV7-2 and TRBJ2-7, is GAGVSQSPSNKVTEKGKDVELRCDPISGHTALYWYRQSLGQGLEFLIYFQGNSAPDKSGLPSDRFSAERTGGSVSTLTIQRTQQEDSAVYLCASSPDTSFHSYEQYFGPGTRLTVT.

The rearrangement uses TRBV4-2 and TRBJ2-5, with 7 bases lining up with TRBD1. Per the germline V gene, CDR1 is LGHNA and CDR2 is YNFKEQ. The CDR3 length is 15 residues. The junction had 3 bases not matched to a gene; V was cut back by 0 bases and J by 2 bases. The CDR3 region is CASSQDPGQQETQYF. CDR3 in DNA: TGTGCCAGCAGCCAAGATCCGGGACAGCAAGAGACCCAGTACTTC.

About this clone: The identical CDR3 is also encoded by other nucleotide sequences in the sample. The V gene is TRBV7-9, the J gene TRBJ1-1, with D possibly being TRBD1 (5 bases). Germline CDR1 and CDR2: SEHNR and FQNEAQ (reference sequence). V lost 3 bases and J 4 bases, leaving 9 bases between the germline ends. The CDR3 is 13 amino acids. CDR3 region: CASSFQGGTEAFF. The CDR3 DNA reads as TGTGCCAGCAGCTTCCAGGGAGGCACTGAAGCTTTCTTT.

V usage is TRBV18 and J usage is TRBJ2-3; weak D call: TRBD1 (5 bases). The germline V and J ends were trimmed by 3 bases and 1 base, with 8 bases remaining between them. This CDR3 contains 14 residues. Germline V CDR1 and CDR2: KGHSH, LQKENI. Written as DNA, the CDR3 is TGTGCCAGCTCACCCACAGGAGGCACAGATACGCAGTATTTT. Residues: CASSPTGGTDTQYF. The full variable domain, with the rest looked up from reference TRBV18 and TRBJ2-3, is NAGVMQNPRHLVRRRGQEARLRCSPMKGHSHVYWYRQLPEEGLKFMVYLQKENIIDESGMPKERFSAEFPKEGPSILRIQQVVRGDSAAYFCASSPTGGTDTQYFGPGTRLTVL.

V and J are TRBV5-1 and TRBJ2-7; 7 bases are a match to TRBD1. The CDR3 covers 14 residues. The junction had 5 bases not matched to a gene; V was cut back by 1 base and J by 4 bases. Germline V gene lookup returns CDR1 SGHRS and CDR2 YFSETQ. The CDR3 sequence: CASSLFQGVYEQYF. The CDR3 nucleotides read TGCGCCAGCAGCTTGTTCCAGGGGGTATACGAGCAGTACTTC.

This chain joins TRBV12-5 and TRBJ2-1, with D maybe TRBD1 (5 bases). In germline, CDR1 is LGHNT, CDR2 FRNRAP. This CDR3 has 15 amino acids. Trimming pared 5 bases from V and 3 bases from J, leaving 14 bases between. CDR3 in amino acids: CASGPRAGDYNEQFF. The DNA for the CDR3 is TGTGCTAGTGGTCCCAGGGCTGGGGACTACAATGAGCAGTTCTTC.

The rearrangement links TRBV25-1 to TRBJ2-1; D uncertain. Germline CDR1 reads MGHDK; CDR2 reads SYGVNS. This CDR3 is built from 12 residues. V was cut by 8 bases and J by 7 bases, with 12 bases left in between. CDR3 protein: CASALRPNEQFF. The DNA for the CDR3 is TGTGCCAGCGCCTTGCGCCCTAATGAGCAGTTCTTC.

V gene TRBV5-6 combines with J gene TRBJ2-1, with 11 bases identical to TRBD1. In germline, CDR1 is SGHDT, CDR2 YYEEEE. With 3 bases clipped from V and 7 bases from J, the junction kept 6 bases outside the gene matches. This CDR3 comprises 15 residues. Here the CDR3 reads CASSWGQGVRNEQFF. CDR3 DNA sequence: TGTGCCAGCAGCTGGGGACAGGGGGTTCGGAATGAGCAGTTCTTC. The variable domain in full, completed from reference TRBV5-6 and TRBJ2-1, reads DAGVTQSPTHLIKTRGQQVTLRCSPKSGHDTVSWYQQALGQGPQFIFQYYEEEERQRGNFPDRFSGHQFPNYSSELNVNALLLGDSALYLCASSWGQGVRNEQFFGPGTRLTVL.

This chain uses TRBV6-5 with TRBJ2-5; TRBD2 matches at 8 bases. The J call may be wrong; the DNA end is better matched by TRBJ2-7. CDR1 and CDR2 from the germline V gene are MNHEY and SVGAGI. CDR3 length equals 14 residues. In nucleotides, the CDR3 is TGTGCCAGCAGTTACGTGGCGGGAGGTTACGAGCAGTACTTC. Translating it yields CASSYVAGGYEQYF.

The chain uses TRBV27 and TRBJ1-2; 7 positions match TRBD1. With V trimmed by 4 bases and J by 5 bases, 10 bases remained unmatched. This CDR3 has 15 amino acids. CDR1 MNHEY and CDR2 SMNVEV come from the germline V gene (reference sequence). The CDR3 reads CASSSQGQLFYGYTF. CDR3 sequence (DNA): TGTGCCAGCAGTTCACAGGGACAGCTGTTTTATGGCTACACCTTC.

The rearrangement joins TRBV7-8 to TRBJ2-7; no clear D. The ends were cut back, 0 bases at V and 5 bases at J, with 5 bases in the middle. Per the germline V gene, CDR1 is SGHVS and CDR2 is FQNEAQ. The CDR3 runs to 12 residues. CDR3 protein: CASSLATDEQYF. The DNA of the CDR3 is TGTGCCAGCAGCTTAGCTACGGACGAGCAGTACTTC.

The chain joins TRBV5-1 to TRBJ1-4; 9 bases are a match to TRBD1. The length of the CDR3 is 16 residues. Unmatched junction bases numbered 4, after V lost 4 bases and J lost 0 bases. Germline loops: CDR1 SGHRS, CDR2 YFSETQ. The CDR3 sequence is CASSQDRGATNEKLFF. DNA for the CDR3: TGCGCCAGCAGCCAGGACAGGGGCGCAACTAATGAAAAACTGTTTTTT.

The chain combines TRBV7-9 with TRBJ2-3; 9 bases are a match to TRBD2. Germline V gene sequence: CDR1 SEHNR, CDR2 FQNEAQ (reference sequence). This CDR3 is built from 18 residues. V gave up 4 bases and J gave up 2 bases; unmatched junction bases: 13. CDR3 nucleotides: TGTGCCAGCAGCTGGTTCTTCGATAGGGGACTAGCCACAGATACGCAGTATTTT. Translating gives CASSWFFDRGLATDTQYF.

The V and J genes are TRBV6-1 and TRBJ1-1, with D maybe TRBD1 (6 bases). The CDR3 runs to 15 residues. The V end lost 2 bases, the J end lost 8 bases, and 18 bases lay between the germline ends. Germline loops: CDR1 MNHNS, CDR2 SASEGT. CDR3 DNA sequence: TGTGCCAGCAGTGAAATAGGTGGAAACAGGGACGAAGCTTTCTTT. This gives the protein CASSEIGGNRDEAFF.